Presented here are 14 T cell receptor beta chains from one specimen sequenced in a study of T-cell reconstitution after alpha-beta-depleted transplantation in children. Preparation of the TCRbeta library was carried out with unique molecular identifiers. Each CDR3 protein gets one entry after TCRdb re-called the PCR reads with MiXCR. Here the sample spans about 230,000 distinct CDR3 sequences, more than 7.5% being singletons. Sequencing was performed on PBMCs from the stem cell graft donor, taken from the stem cell graft. Every receptor here comes from a human donor who donated a stem cell graft to a child with SCID.

The rearrangement links TRBV5-1 to TRBJ1-5, with D unclear. V was cut by 5 bases and J by 4 bases, with 13 bases left in between. There are 14 residues in the CDR3. Germline CDR1 and CDR2: SGHRS and YFSETQ. The DNA for the CDR3 is TGCGCCAGCAGTGCAGAAGGATTAAATCAGCCCCAGCATTTT. Protein product: CASSAEGLNQPQHF. Filled out from reference TRBV5-1 and TRBJ1-5, the complete variable domain reads KAGVTQTPRYLIKTRGQQVTLSCSPISGHRSVSWYQQTPGQGLQFLFEYFSETQRNKGNFPGRFSGRQFSNSRSEMNVSTLELGDSALYLCASSAEGLNQPQHFGDGTRLSIL.

The genes are TRBV27 and TRBJ2-1, with 10 bases matching TRBD2. Trimming at V came to 5 bases and at J to 4 bases, leaving 11 bases not matched to a gene. The CDR3 length is 17 residues. Germline V gene data show CDR1 as MNHEY and CDR2 as SMNVEV (reference sequence). CDR3 sequence (DNA): TGTGCCAGCAGTGCCGCTAGCGGGGGACACCTTTACAATGAGCAGTTCTTC. Its protein is CASSAASGGHLYNEQFF.

This clonotype was counted at least ten times. V gene TRBV7-9 combines with J gene TRBJ1-5; D gene ambiguous. Germline-derived CDR1 and CDR2 are SEHNR and FQNEAQ (reference sequence). The CDR3 sequence is 15 residues long. With 5 bases removed from V and 0 bases from J, the gap between germline ends came to 11 bases. The CDR3 nucleotides are TGTGCCAGCAGCGACGGACGGTATAGCAATCAGCCCCAGCATTTT. This translates into CASSDGRYSNQPQHF.

This clonotype was counted many times. The J gene is TRBJ1-2, the V gene TRBV5-1; D is ambiguous. Germline lookup yields CDR1 SGHRS and CDR2 YFSETQ. The V end lost 5 bases, the J end lost 3 bases, and 11 bases lay between the germline ends. This CDR3 region has 13 residues. Here the CDR3 DNA reads TGCGCCAGCAGGCCTACAGTTGACTATGGCTACACCTTC. It is translated as CASRPTVDYGYTF.

This clonotype was observed many times. V gene TRBV20-1 combines with J gene TRBJ2-3; D is possibly TRBD1 (5 bases). This CDR3 has 15 amino acids. Germline values: CDR1 DFQATT, CDR2 SNEGSKA (reference sequence). Trimming removed 4 bases at V and 2 bases at J, with 16 bases between. This CDR3 reads CSATRPQGATDTQYF. The DNA for the CDR3 is TGCAGTGCTACCAGACCCCAAGGGGCCACAGATACGCAGTATTTT.

This clonotype was found many times. The genes are TRBV20-1 and TRBJ1-1; D is unresolved. The CDR3 is 13 residues long. With 5 bases removed from V and 3 bases from J, the gap between germline ends came to 13 bases. Germline V lookup: CDR1 DFQATT, CDR2 SNEGSKA (reference sequence). CDR3 loop: CSALIWADTEAFF. CDR3 DNA: TGCAGTGCTCTTATCTGGGCGGACACTGAAGCTTTCTTT.

Many counts were recorded for this clonotype. The chain has TRBV7-2 and TRBJ2-1, with TRBD2 identical over 12 bases. With V trimmed by 1 base and J by 10 bases, 5 bases remained unmatched. The CDR3 runs 15 residues. Germline-derived CDR1 and CDR2 are SGHTA and FQGNSA. The CDR3 sequence is CASSLGGTSGWEQFF. As DNA, the CDR3 is TGTGCCAGCAGCTTAGGGGGGACTAGCGGGTGGGAGCAGTTCTTC.

Many counts were recorded for this clonotype. The chain employs TRBV29-1 and TRBJ1-2, with D perhaps matching TRBD1 (6 bases). The CDR3 is 13 residues long. Trimming stripped 0 bases from V and 10 bases from J, with 15 bases between. Germline CDR1 SQVTM, CDR2 ANQGSEA. The CDR3 sequence: CSVEDTGYDVYTF. CDR3 DNA sequence: TGCAGCGTTGAAGATACAGGGTATGATGTCTACACCTTC.

This clonotype has ten or more counts. The rearrangement joins TRBV5-1 to TRBJ2-3; D might be TRBD1 or TRBD2, each matching 6 bases. V was trimmed by 3 bases and J by 2 bases, leaving 10 bases between them. Germline lookup yields CDR1 SGHRS and CDR2 YFSETQ. The CDR3 contains 14 residues. CDR3 in DNA: TGCGCCAGCAGCTCGGGGGCCCCCACAGATACGCAGTATTTT. It codes for CASSSGAPTDTQYF. Filled out from reference TRBV5-1 and TRBJ2-3, the complete variable domain reads KAGVTQTPRYLIKTRGQQVTLSCSPISGHRSVSWYQQTPGQGLQFLFEYFSETQRNKGNFPGRFSGRQFSNSRSEMNVSTLELGDSALYLCASSSGAPTDTQYFGPGTRLTVL.

This clonotype has at least ten counts. The genes are TRBV11-2 and TRBJ2-1; 11 bases agree with TRBD2. This CDR3 spans 15 amino acids. V was pared by 1 base and J by 12 bases, with 8 bases of the junction left unmatched. Germline loops: CDR1 SGHAT, CDR2 FQNNGV. CDR3 residues: CASSLGVSGGARQFF. Here the CDR3 DNA reads TGTGCCAGCAGCTTAGGGGTTAGCGGGGGGGCTAGGCAGTTCTTC.

This clonotype was seen ten or more times. The chain uses TRBV20-1 and TRBJ1-2, with 7 nucleotides matching TRBD1. Unmatched junction bases numbered 8, after V lost 5 bases and J lost 2 bases. Germline CDR1 and CDR2: DFQATT and SNEGSKA (reference sequence). The CDR3 has 14 amino acids. CDR3 sequence (DNA): TGCAGTGCTTTAACAGGGGCGGGAAACTATGGCTACACCTTC. Translating it yields CSALTGAGNYGYTF.

Comments on this clonotype: A read error is possible here, since a much larger clone lies one base away. The chain couples TRBV5-1 to TRBJ2-5, with D perhaps assigned TRBD1 or TRBD2 (5 bases each). The CDR3 is 16 residues long. Germline CDR1 reads SGHRS; CDR2 reads YFSETQ. CDR3 coding DNA: TGCCCCAGCAGCAAGGGCCGGGACCTAGAACTAGAGACCCAGTACTTC. It codes for CPSSKGRDLELETQYF.

This clonotype was counted ten times or more. This sequence joins TRBV20-1 and TRBJ1-5; D gene ambiguous. The CDR3 loop spans 13 amino acids. Between the trimmed V and J ends, which lost 4 bases and 6 bases, there was a span of 13 bases. The germline V gene encodes CDR1 DFQATT and CDR2 SNEGSKA (reference sequence). The DNA of the CDR3 is TGCAGTGCTATACAAGGCTCTGGTCAGCCCCAGCATTTT. It is translated as CSAIQGSGQPQHF.

The gene calls are TRBV12-3 or TRBV12-4 and TRBJ2-5; D is ambiguous. The CDR3 totals 12 residues. V was clipped by 6 bases and J by 13 bases, with 18 bases between them. As DNA, the CDR3 is TGTGCCAGCAGCTTCTTTCAAGAGGCCCCGTACTTC. Its translation is CASSFFQEAPYF.